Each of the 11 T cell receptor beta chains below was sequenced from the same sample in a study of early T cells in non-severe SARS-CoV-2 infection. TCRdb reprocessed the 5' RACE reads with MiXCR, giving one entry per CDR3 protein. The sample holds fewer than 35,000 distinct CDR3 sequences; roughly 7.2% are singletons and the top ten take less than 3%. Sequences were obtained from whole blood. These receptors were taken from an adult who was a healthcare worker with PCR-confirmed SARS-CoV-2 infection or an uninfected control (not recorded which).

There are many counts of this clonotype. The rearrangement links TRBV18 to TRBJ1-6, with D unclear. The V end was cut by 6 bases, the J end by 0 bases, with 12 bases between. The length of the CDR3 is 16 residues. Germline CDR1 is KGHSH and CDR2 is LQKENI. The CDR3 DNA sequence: TGTGCCAGCTCCCCTAGATCGAGCTCCTATAATTCACCCCTCCACTTT. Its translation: CASSPRSSSYNSPLHF.

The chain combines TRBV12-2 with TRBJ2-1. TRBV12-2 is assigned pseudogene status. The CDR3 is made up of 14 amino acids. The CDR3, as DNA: TGTGCAAGTCGCTCAAGGTACGCCTACAATGAGCAGTTCTTC. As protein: CASRSRYAYNEQFF.

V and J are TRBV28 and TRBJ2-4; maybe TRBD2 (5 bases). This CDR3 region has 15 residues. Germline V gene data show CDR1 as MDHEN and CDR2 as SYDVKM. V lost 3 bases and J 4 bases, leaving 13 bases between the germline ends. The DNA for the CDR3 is TGTGCCAGCAGTTTCCTTGAGGGCGCGAAAAACATTCAGTACTTC. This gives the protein CASSFLEGAKNIQYF. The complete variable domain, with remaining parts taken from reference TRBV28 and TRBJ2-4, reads DVKVTQSSRYLVKRTGEKVFLECVQDMDHENMFWYRQDPGLGLRLIYFSYDVKMKEKGDIPEGYSVSREKKERFSLILESASTNQTSMYLCASSFLEGAKNIQYFGAGTRLSVL.

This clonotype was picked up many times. CDR3 DNA sequence: TGTGCCAGCAGTTACAGGTTGGGGGGAGGGGAGAAAGAGACCCAGTACTTC. Its protein product is CASSYRLGGGEKETQYF. The genes are TRBV6-5 and TRBJ2-5; 7 bases are a match to TRBD2. The junction had 12 bases not matched to a gene; V was cut back by 2 bases and J by 3 bases. This CDR3 has 17 residues. Germline lookup yields CDR1 MNHEY and CDR2 SVGAGI.

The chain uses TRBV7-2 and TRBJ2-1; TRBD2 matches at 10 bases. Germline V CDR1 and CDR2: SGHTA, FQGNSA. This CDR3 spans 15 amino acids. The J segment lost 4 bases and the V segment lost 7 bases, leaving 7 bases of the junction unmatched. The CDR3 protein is CASTVTSGFYNEQFF. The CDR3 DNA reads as TGTGCCAGCACTGTGACTAGCGGGTTTTACAATGAGCAGTTCTTC.

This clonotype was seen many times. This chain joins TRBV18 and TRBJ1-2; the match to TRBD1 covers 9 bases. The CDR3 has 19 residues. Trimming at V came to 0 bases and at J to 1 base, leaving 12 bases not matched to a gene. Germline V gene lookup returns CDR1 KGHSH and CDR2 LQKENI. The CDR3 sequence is CASSPPKTGGPYLNYGYTF. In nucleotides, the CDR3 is TGTGCCAGCTCACCACCGAAAACAGGGGGCCCTTATCTTAACTATGGCTACACCTTC.

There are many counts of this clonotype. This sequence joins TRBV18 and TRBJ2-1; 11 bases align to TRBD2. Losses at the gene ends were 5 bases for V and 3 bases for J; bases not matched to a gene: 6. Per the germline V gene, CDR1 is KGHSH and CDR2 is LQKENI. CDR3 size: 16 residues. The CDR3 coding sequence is TGTGCCAGCTCATCGACTAGCGGGAATCTCTACAATGAGCAGTTCTTC. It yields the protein CASSSTSGNLYNEQFF.

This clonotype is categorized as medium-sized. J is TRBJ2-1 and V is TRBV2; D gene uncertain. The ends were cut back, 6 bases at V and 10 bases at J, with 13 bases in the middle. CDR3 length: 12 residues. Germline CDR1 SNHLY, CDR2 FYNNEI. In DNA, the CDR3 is TGTGCCAGCAGGTCCTCTGTCGGGGAGCAGTTCTTC. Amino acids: CASRSSVGEQFF.

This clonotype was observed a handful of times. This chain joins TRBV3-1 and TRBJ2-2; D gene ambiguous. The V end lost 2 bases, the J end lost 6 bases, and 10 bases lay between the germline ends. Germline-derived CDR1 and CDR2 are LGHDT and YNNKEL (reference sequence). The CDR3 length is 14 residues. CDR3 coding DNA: TGTGCCAGCAGCCAAACACCGCCCCCCGGGGAGCTGTTTTTT. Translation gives CASSQTPPPGELFF.

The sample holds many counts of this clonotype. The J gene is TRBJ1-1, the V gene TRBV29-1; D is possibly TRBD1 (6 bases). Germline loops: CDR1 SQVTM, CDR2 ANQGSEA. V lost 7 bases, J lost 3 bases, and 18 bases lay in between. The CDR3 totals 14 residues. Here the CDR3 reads CSAEGPQGYTEAFF. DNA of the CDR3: TGCAGCGCCGAAGGTCCACAGGGTTACACTGAAGCTTTCTTT.

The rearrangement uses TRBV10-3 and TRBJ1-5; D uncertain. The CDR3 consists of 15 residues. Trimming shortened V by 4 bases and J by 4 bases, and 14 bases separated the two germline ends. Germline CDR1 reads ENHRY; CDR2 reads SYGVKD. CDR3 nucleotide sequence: TGTGCCATCAGTGGCAGCTCCCTCGGGAATCAGCCCCAGCATTTT. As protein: CAISGSSLGNQPQHF.